This T cell receptor beta chain came from a study of CXCR3 chemokines and chemotherapy response in bladder cancer. The CDR3 sequence is 16 residues long. After removal of 0 bases from V and 5 bases from J, the junction contained 8 bases not matched to a gene. Per the germline V gene, CDR1 is GTSNPN and CDR2 is SVGIG (reference sequence). MiXCR, run by TCRdb on the PCR reads, gives a single entry per CDR3 protein. The table includes about 8,100 distinct CDR3 sequences, around 12% detected once. A few counts support this clonotype. This specimen was taken from a patient whose treatment included neoadjuvant chemotherapy. The V and J genes are TRBV30 and TRBJ2-2; 8 positions match TRBD2. The TCR comes from a human donor with bladder cancer that responded to neoadjuvant chemotherapy. DNA of the CDR3: TGTGCCTGGAGTGTAGTTCCAGCGGGGGTTACCGGGGAGCTGTTTTTT. This gives the protein CAWSVVPAGVTGELFF.